The 15 T cell receptor beta chains listed next were all sequenced from one sample in a study of cytomegalovirus exposure and HLA in healthy donors. The PCR ran on 60 Vbeta and 13 Jbeta primers. Clones were sequenced by immunoSEQ multiplex PCR, and TCRdb holds only the in-frame ones, with some missing. The table has 95,000 to 150,000 clones, about four fifths seen once; the top ten hold roughly an eighth. The sequencing input was PBMCs. These receptors all stem from a woman in her sixties in good health and CMV-seropositive.

The chain employs TRBV7-9 and TRBJ2-3; TRBD2 aligns across 9 bases. The CDR3 sequence is 15 residues long. V dropped 0 bases and J dropped 6; count of bases not matched to a gene: 4. Germline V gene data show CDR1 as SEHNR and CDR2 as FQNEAQ (reference sequence). The CDR3 region has the DNA TGTGCCAGCAGCTTAGCTAGCGGGGGCGCGGATACGCAGTATTTT. This codes for CASSLASGGADTQYF.

The V call is TRBV7-8, the J call TRBJ2-7; 11 positions match TRBD1. V was pared by 1 base and J by 6 bases, with 5 bases of the junction left unmatched. CDR3 length: 15 amino acids. Germline V gene data show CDR1 as SGHVS and CDR2 as FQNEAQ. The CDR3 here is CASSLVGTGGSEQYF. The CDR3 nucleotides read TGTGCCAGCAGCTTAGTTGGGACAGGGGGTTCCGAGCAGTACTTC.

The V gene is TRBV11-3, the J gene TRBJ2-2; no reliable D call. Germline V gene sequence: CDR1 SGHNT, CDR2 YENEEA. This CDR3 is 13 amino acids long. Deletions cut 5 bases from V and 6 bases from J, with 10 bases between. The DNA for the CDR3 is TGTGCCAGCAGCGAGACGGGTGCCGGGGAGCTGTTTTTT. Translating gives CASSETGAGELFF.

The chain has TRBV2 and TRBJ1-1, with 9 bases aligning to TRBD1. With V trimmed by 6 bases and J by 0 bases, 2 bases remained unmatched. This CDR3 has 14 amino acids. Germline V gives CDR1 SNHLY, CDR2 FYNNEI. CDR3 bases: TGTGCCAGCAGGGGACAGGGTGTGAACACTGAAGCTTTCTTT. Residues: CASRGQGVNTEAFF.

The rearrangement uses TRBV4-2 and TRBJ1-4; D is uncertain. This CDR3 region has 15 residues. Germline assignment: CDR1 LGHNA and CDR2 YNFKEQ. Trimming shortened V by 0 bases and J by 4 bases, and 9 bases separated the two germline ends. Written as DNA, the CDR3 is TGTGCCAGCAGCCAAGATCTTTACAGTAATGAAAAACTGTTTTTT. Amino acids: CASSQDLYSNEKLFF.

The rearrangement joins TRBV10-3 to TRBJ2-3; TRBD2 agrees at 9 bases. CDR1 is ENHRY and CDR2 is SYGVKD in the germline V gene. Trimming at V came to 5 bases and at J to 2 bases, leaving 5 bases not matched to a gene. The CDR3 sequence is 15 residues long. CDR3 bases: TGTGCCATCAGTCCAGCGGGAGGCCACACAGATACGCAGTATTTT. Translation: CAISPAGGHTDTQYF.

In its sample, this clone was seen once. The rearrangement joins TRBV7-9 to TRBJ2-1; 12 bases line up with TRBD2. Trimming took 1 base from V and 4 from J; bases not matched to a gene: 5. There are 17 residues in the CDR3. The germline gives CDR1 SEHNR, CDR2 FQNEAQ (reference sequence). As DNA, the CDR3 is TGTGCCAGCAGCTTAGGGCTAGCGGGAGGGGTATACAATGAGCAGTTCTTC. Translated: CASSLGLAGGVYNEQFF.

The J gene is TRBJ2-5, the V gene TRBV5-6; D is perhaps TRBD2 (5 bases). The V end lost 4 bases, the J end lost 2 bases, and 18 bases lay between the germline ends. CDR3 size: 16 residues. The germline gives CDR1 SGHDT, CDR2 YYEEEE. The CDR3 loop is CASSPAGVLNQETQYF. CDR3 nucleotides: TGTGCCAGCAGCCCGGCCGGGGTCCTAAATCAAGAGACCCAGTACTTC. Filled out from reference TRBV5-6 and TRBJ2-5, the complete variable domain reads DAGVTQSPTHLIKTRGQQVTLRCSPKSGHDTVSWYQQALGQGPQFIFQYYEEEERQRGNFPDRFSGHQFPNYSSELNVNALLLGDSALYLCASSPAGVLNQETQYFGPGTRLLVL.

Only a few counts were recorded for this clone. This sequence joins TRBV28 and TRBJ1-3, with 9 bases lining up with TRBD1. Germline CDR1 and CDR2: MDHEN and SYDVKM. This CDR3 region has 14 residues. With V trimmed by 10 bases and J by 1 base, 5 bases remained unmatched. CDR3 in amino acids: CATETGGSGNTIYF. The CDR3 DNA sequence: TGTGCCACCGAGACAGGGGGATCTGGAAACACCATATATTTT. Together with reference TRBV28 and TRBJ1-3, the CDR3 gives the full variable domain: DVKVTQSSRYLVKRTGEKVFLECVQDMDHENMFWYRQDPGLGLRLIYFSYDVKMKEKGDIPEGYSVSREKKERFSLILESASTNQTSMYLCATETGGSGNTIYFGEGSWLTVV.

V is TRBV7-3 and J is TRBJ2-7; D not resolved. The V and J ends lost 3 bases and 6 bases respectively, with 9 bases between them. The CDR3 is 12 amino acids. Germline CDR1 SGHTA, CDR2 FQGTGA. CDR3 loop: CASSFRLSEQYF. The DNA for the CDR3 is TGTGCCAGCAGCTTTCGCCTCAGCGAGCAGTACTTC.

This chain uses TRBV6-1 with TRBJ2-4; TRBD1 might be the D (5 bases). The germline V gene has CDR1 MNHNS and CDR2 SASEGT. The germline V and J ends were trimmed by 7 bases and 15 bases, with 16 bases remaining between them. The CDR3 has 11 amino acids. The CDR3 spells CASTFQGFRYF. CDR3 coding DNA: TGTGCCAGCACCTTCCAGGGATTTCGGTACTTC.

This chain connects TRBV11-3 to TRBJ2-1; the match to TRBD2 covers 10 bases. Germline V gene sequence: CDR1 SGHNT, CDR2 YENEEA. The ends lost 4 bases at V and 3 bases at J; junction bases unmatched: 6. The CDR3 sequence is 16 residues long. CDR3 protein: CASSSAKRGGYNEQFF. CDR3 nucleotides: TGTGCCAGCAGCTCAGCCAAGCGGGGGGGCTACAATGAGCAGTTCTTC.

The V gene is TRBV19, the J gene TRBJ2-7, with a tentative D call TRBD2 (5 bases). The CDR3 runs 15 residues. Germline CDR1 reads LNHDA; CDR2 reads SQIVND (reference sequence). The ends were cut back, 5 bases at V and 6 bases at J, with 20 bases in the middle. Here the CDR3 reads CASSVPEARPTEQYF. CDR3 in DNA: TGTGCCAGTAGTGTACCGGAGGCCCGACCCACCGAGCAGTACTTC.

V is TRBV11-2 and J is TRBJ2-1; no definite D call. This CDR3 contains 14 residues. V was trimmed by 1 base and J by 9 bases, leaving 13 bases between them. CDR1 SGHAT and CDR2 FQNNGV come from the germline V gene. The CDR3: CASSLGPLPAEQFF. CDR3 DNA sequence: TGTGCCAGCAGCTTAGGGCCATTACCCGCTGAGCAGTTCTTC.

The chain uses TRBV4-3 and TRBJ2-3; TRBD1 is a possible D gene (5 bases). This CDR3 contains 16 residues. Germline V gene sequence: CDR1 LGHNA, CDR2 YSLEER. V lost 0 bases and J lost 3, with 13 bases in between. CDR3 DNA sequence: TGCGCCAGCAGCCAAGATCCGCAGGGTGGAACAGATACGCAGTATTTT. Translation gives CASSQDPQGGTDTQYF.